The T cell receptor beta chain described here comes from a study of blood T cell repertoires in COVID-19. For the study at large: Whether acute or convalescent, the COVID-19 samples came from the United States, Italy and Spain. The cDNA or gDNA used as material had been derived from T cells, B-cell-depleted T cells, or PBMCs.

V was pared by 4 bases and J by 7 bases, with 9 bases of the junction left unmatched. Germline V lookup: CDR1 LGHDT, CDR2 YNNKEL (reference sequence). The CDR3 is made up of 15 amino acids. Patients from Seattle were sampled longitudinally, starting during active infection. TCRdb keeps only in-frame clones here, not all; method: immunoSEQ multiplex PCR. The sample includes around 82,000 clones, 80% to 90% of them seen just once. The sequencing sample was made of peripheral blood. The chain links TRBV3-1 (or the pseudogene TRBV3-2) to TRBJ1-5; TRBD1 aligns across 8 bases. This receptor was identified in an elderly man with COVID-19, enrolled during active disease. The CDR3 DNA follows: TGTGCCAGCAGCCTCCAATCGACAGGGGACCAGCCCCAGCATTTT. Its translation: CASSLQSTGDQPQHF.